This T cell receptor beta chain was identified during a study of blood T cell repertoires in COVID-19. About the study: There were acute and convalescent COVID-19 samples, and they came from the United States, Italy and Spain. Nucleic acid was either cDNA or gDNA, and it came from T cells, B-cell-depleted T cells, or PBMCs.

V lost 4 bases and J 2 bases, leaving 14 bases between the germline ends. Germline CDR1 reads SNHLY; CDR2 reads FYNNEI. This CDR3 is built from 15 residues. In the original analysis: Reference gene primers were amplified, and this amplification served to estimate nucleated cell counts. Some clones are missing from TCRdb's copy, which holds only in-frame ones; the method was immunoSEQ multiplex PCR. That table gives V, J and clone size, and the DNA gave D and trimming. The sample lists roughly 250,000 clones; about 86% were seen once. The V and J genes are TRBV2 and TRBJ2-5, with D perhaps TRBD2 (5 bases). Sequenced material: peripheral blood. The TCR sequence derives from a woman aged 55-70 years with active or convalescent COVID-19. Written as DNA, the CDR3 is TGTGCCAGCAGTGTGGGAGCGTTAGCACAAGAGACCCAGTACTTC. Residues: CASSVGALAQETQYF.